This entry describes one TCR beta chain. V was cut by 4 bases and J by 2 bases, with 15 bases left in between. The CDR3 length is 16 residues. Germline CDR1 is SGDLS and CDR2 is YYNGEE. These data originate in a study of blood T cell repertoires in COVID-19. Assay: immunoSEQ multiplex PCR; the TCRdb copy retains only in-frame clones and omits some. This sample has roughly 200,000 clones, with about 88% found just once. This sequence was found in a woman aged 45-65 years with COVID-19, enrolled during active disease. This rearrangement joins TRBV9 to TRBJ2-2, with D maybe TRBD2 (6 bases). Sequencing used peripheral blood. CDR3 in amino acids: CASSPRSGTNTGELFF. The CDR3 DNA follows: TGTGCCAGCAGCCCCCGTAGCGGAACTAACACCGGGGAGCTGTTTTTT.